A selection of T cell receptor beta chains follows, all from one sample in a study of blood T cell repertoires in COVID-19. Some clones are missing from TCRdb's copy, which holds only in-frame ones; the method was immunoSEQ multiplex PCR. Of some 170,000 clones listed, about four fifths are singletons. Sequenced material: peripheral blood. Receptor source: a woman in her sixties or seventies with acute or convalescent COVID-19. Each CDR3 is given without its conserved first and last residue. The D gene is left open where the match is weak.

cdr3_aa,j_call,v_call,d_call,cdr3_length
ASSLADRGIGDQPQH,TRBJ1-5,TRBV7-9,-,15
ASSSGQGAPSEQY,TRBJ2-7,TRBV11-2,TRBD1,13
ASSALQGRAF,TRBJ1-1,TRBV9,-,10
TSSHYKRTSGSSTDTQY,TRBJ2-3,TRBV1,-,17
ASSETQGTISPLH,TRBJ1-6,TRBV6-1,TRBD1,13
ASSFQTTIYSEAF,TRBJ1-1,TRBV7-2,-,13
ASSLDREKLF,TRBJ1-4,TRBV11-2,-,10
ASSQGQGTYGYT,TRBJ1-2,TRBV3-1/TRBV3-2,TRBD1,12
ASSYRTGRANEQF,TRBJ2-1,TRBV7-2,-,13
ASSYAGETQY,TRBJ2-5,TRBV6-5,-,10
ASSLRTSGVYVETQY,TRBJ2-5,TRBV19,TRBD2,15
SALRGTGDYGYT,TRBJ1-2,TRBV29-1,TRBD1,12
ASSLRDLHEQY,TRBJ2-7,TRBV7-9,-,11
ASSLYRGYNEQF,TRBJ2-1,TRBV27,-,12
ASSVRLADNSGANVLT,TRBJ2-6,TRBV4-2,TRBD2,16
AIIGLAGDNEQF,TRBJ2-1,TRBV10-3,TRBD2,12
ASTTGQGIEQY,TRBJ2-7,TRBV19,TRBD1,11
ASSQERVGGYT,TRBJ1-2,TRBV4-2,-,11
AWSVQGDEKLF,TRBJ1-4,TRBV30,-,11
ASSSGPGGTEAF,TRBJ1-1,TRBV6-1,-,12
ASSPIAGGPAGELF,TRBJ2-2,TRBV7-3,TRBD2,14
ASSSTETQY,TRBJ2-5,TRBV7-2,-,9
ASRLAGAGELF,TRBJ2-2,TRBV6-5,TRBD2,11
ATSGGEPYNEQF,TRBJ2-1,TRBV19,TRBD2,12
ASREDRLTTNGYT,TRBJ1-2,TRBV2,-,13
ASSEYGGSREKLF,TRBJ1-4,TRBV25-1,-,13
ASRTGGETQY,TRBJ2-5,TRBV19,TRBD1,10
ASSDIQLAGNSQETQY,TRBJ2-5,TRBV2,TRBD2,16
ASSPGYSRGGLETQY,TRBJ2-5,TRBV3-1/TRBV3-2,TRBD2,15
ASSMGQIDGYT,TRBJ1-2,TRBV2,TRBD1,11
ASSLSSSVDSPLH,TRBJ1-6,TRBV7-2,-,13
ASSYGGNEQF,TRBJ2-1,TRBV7-9,-,10
ASSSLNGAQETQY,TRBJ2-5,TRBV27,-,13
ASSQVNADIDTQY,TRBJ2-3,TRBV4-2,-,13
ASSPPLGRNSNQPQH,TRBJ1-5,TRBV28,-,15
ASSLGSGTRGDTQY,TRBJ2-3,TRBV5-6,TRBD2,14
ASSLPGVYSPLH,TRBJ1-6,TRBV28,-,12
ASSLSGTGLQPQH,TRBJ1-5,TRBV27,TRBD1,13
ASSQPGQPNQPQH,TRBJ1-5,TRBV4-1,TRBD1,13
ASSLDSGVSYNSPLH,TRBJ1-6,TRBV7-6,-,15
ASSLGGVRSNNEQF,TRBJ2-1,TRBV7-6,-,14
ASMGFRDRGFRGTEAF,TRBJ1-1,TRBV9,TRBD1,16
ASSPLTDPTNEKLF,TRBJ1-4,TRBV5-6,-,14
ASSLEPGEAPAYEQY,TRBJ2-7,TRBV11-2,-,15
ASSLAPGRGNTEAF,TRBJ1-1,TRBV5-6,-,14
ATGTRGSYEQY,TRBJ2-7,TRBV2,TRBD2,11
ASSWAGRTSYEQY,TRBJ2-7,TRBV6-5,-,13
ASSQDRGARSPLH,TRBJ1-6,TRBV3-1/TRBV3-2,TRBD1,13
ASSGLEIQNEQF,TRBJ2-1,TRBV30,TRBD2,12
ASSESRGGGPLH,TRBJ1-6,TRBV6-1,-,12
ASSIGGETQY,TRBJ2-5,TRBV19,-,10
ASSSQGAGYQPQH,TRBJ1-5,TRBV6-1,TRBD1,13
ASNMAGGNQPQH,TRBJ1-5,TRBV28,TRBD1,12
ASRPTGFLGGYT,TRBJ1-2,TRBV27,-,12
ASRETLLNTEAF,TRBJ1-1,TRBV2,-,12
AISDTGTGTLATEQY,TRBJ2-7,TRBV10-3,TRBD1,15
ASSRDISTDTQY,TRBJ2-3,TRBV7-2,-,12
SASGSSGRETQY,TRBJ2-5,TRBV20-1,TRBD2,12